This TCR beta chain was sequenced during a study of cytomegalovirus exposure and HLA in healthy donors. Study-level results: Among the sequence variants, a highly shared cluster was likely an artifact of sequencing. Some V segments (TRBV6-2 and TRBV6-3 among them) were excluded as indistinguishable.

J gave up 5 bases and V 5 bases, and 17 bases lay outside the gene matches. From germline, CDR1 is MNHEY and CDR2 SMNVEV (reference sequence). This CDR3 spans 18 amino acids. Vbeta (60) and Jbeta (13) primers were used in the PCR. Original analysis: In a later analysis, the count reached some 88 million unique TCR beta chains, with about 10 million shared. TCRdb's table, derived via immunoSEQ multiplex PCR, lists solely in-frame clones and lacks some. V, J and clone size are those of that table, while D and trimming were read from the DNA. The sample shows about 100,000 clones, roughly three quarters of them seen only once. Remarks on this clone: Its specificity is unknown.

This chain uses TRBV27 with TRBJ2-5; 10 positions agree with TRBD1. This receptor was obtained from a middle-aged woman in good health and CMV-seronegative. The sample taken for sequencing was PBMCs. CDR3 DNA: TGTGCCAGCAGTCCGCGCCTCCGGGACAGGGGATTTAGGGAGACCCAGTACTTC. This encodes CASSPRLRDRGFRETQYF.